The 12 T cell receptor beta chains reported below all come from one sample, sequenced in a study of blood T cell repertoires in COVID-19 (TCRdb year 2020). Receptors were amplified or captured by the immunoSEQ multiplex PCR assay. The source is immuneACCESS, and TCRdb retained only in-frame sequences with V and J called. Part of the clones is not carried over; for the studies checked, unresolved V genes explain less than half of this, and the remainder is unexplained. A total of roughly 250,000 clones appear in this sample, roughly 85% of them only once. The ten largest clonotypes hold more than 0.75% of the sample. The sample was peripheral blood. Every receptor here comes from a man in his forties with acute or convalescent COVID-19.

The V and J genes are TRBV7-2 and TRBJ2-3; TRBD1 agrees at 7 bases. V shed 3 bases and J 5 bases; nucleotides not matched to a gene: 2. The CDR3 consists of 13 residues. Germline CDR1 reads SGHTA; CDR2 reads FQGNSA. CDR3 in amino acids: CASSFPGGDTQYF. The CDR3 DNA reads TGTGCCAGCAGCTTTCCAGGGGGAGATACGCAGTATTTT.

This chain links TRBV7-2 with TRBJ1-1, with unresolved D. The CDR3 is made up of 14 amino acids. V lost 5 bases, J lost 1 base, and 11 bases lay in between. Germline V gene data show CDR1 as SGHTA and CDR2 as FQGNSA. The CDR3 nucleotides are TGTGCCAGCAGCAGGCAGGTAACGAACACTGAAGCTTTCTTT. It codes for CASSRQVTNTEAFF. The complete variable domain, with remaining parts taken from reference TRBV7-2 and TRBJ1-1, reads GAGVSQSPSNKVTEKGKDVELRCDPISGHTALYWYRQSLGQGLEFLIYFQGNSAPDKSGLPSDRFSAERTGGSVSTLTIQRTQQEDSAVYLCASSRQVTNTEAFFGQGTRLTVV.

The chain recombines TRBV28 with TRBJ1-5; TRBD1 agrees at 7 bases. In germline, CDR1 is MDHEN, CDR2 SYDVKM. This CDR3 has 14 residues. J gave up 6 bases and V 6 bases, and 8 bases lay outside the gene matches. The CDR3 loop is CASRKGGAGQPQHF. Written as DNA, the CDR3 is TGTGCCAGCAGGAAAGGGGGCGCCGGTCAGCCCCAGCATTTT.

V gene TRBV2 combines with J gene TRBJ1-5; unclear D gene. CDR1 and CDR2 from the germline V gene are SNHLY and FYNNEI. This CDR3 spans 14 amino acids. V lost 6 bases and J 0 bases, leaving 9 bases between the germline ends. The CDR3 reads CASSPSYSNQPQHF. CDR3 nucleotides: TGTGCCAGCAGCCCGAGTTATAGCAATCAGCCCCAGCATTTT.

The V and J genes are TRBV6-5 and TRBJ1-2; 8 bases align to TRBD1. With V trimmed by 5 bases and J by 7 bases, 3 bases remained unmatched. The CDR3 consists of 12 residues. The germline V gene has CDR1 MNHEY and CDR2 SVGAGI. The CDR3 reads CASSTDRGGYTF. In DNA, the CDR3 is TGTGCCAGCAGTACAGACAGGGGTGGCTACACCTTC.

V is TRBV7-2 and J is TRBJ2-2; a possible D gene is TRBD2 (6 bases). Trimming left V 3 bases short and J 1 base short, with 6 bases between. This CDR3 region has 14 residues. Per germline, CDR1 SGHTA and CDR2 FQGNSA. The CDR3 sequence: CASSFSGNTGELFF. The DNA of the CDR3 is TGTGCCAGCAGCTTTAGCGGGAACACCGGGGAGCTGTTTTTT.

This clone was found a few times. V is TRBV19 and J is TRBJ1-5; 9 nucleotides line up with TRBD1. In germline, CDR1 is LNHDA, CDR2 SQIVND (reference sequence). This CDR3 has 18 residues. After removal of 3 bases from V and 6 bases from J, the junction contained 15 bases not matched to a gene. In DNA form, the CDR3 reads TGTGCCAGTAGTATTGCGGGGACAGGGATGAGGGGGATTCAGCCCCAGCATTTT. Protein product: CASSIAGTGMRGIQPQHF.

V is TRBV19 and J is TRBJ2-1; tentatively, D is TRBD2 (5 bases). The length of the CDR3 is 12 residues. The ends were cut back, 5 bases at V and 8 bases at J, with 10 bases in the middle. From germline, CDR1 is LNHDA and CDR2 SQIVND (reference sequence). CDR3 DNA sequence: TGTGCCAGTAGTCCAGTGGGAGATGAGCAGTTCTTC. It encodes CASSPVGDEQFF.

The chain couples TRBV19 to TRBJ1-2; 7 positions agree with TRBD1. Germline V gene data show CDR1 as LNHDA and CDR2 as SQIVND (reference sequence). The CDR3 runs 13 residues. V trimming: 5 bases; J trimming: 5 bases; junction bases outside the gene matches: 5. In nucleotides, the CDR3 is TGTGCCAGTAGTCGACAGGGCCCGTATGGCTACACCTTC. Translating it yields CASSRQGPYGYTF.

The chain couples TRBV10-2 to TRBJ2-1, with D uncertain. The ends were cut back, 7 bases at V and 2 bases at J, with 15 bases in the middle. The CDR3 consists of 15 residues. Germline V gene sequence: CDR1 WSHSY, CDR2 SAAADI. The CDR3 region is CASTGHTETYNEQFF. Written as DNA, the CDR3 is TGCGCCAGCACCGGCCATACGGAGACCTACAATGAGCAGTTCTTC.

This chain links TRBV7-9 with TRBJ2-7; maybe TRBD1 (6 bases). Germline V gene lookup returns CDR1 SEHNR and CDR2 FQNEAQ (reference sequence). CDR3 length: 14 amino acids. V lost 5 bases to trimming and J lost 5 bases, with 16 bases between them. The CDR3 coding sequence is TGTGCCAGCAGCCGGGGTGGGGCAGGGGACGAGCAGTACTTC. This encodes CASSRGGAGDEQYF.

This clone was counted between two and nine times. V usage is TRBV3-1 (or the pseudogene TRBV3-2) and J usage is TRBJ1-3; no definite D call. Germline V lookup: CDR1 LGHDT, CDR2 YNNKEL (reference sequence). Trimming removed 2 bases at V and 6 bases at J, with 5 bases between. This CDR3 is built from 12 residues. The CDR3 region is CASSQSQNTIYF. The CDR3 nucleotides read TGTGCCAGCAGCCAAAGCCAAAACACCATATATTTT.